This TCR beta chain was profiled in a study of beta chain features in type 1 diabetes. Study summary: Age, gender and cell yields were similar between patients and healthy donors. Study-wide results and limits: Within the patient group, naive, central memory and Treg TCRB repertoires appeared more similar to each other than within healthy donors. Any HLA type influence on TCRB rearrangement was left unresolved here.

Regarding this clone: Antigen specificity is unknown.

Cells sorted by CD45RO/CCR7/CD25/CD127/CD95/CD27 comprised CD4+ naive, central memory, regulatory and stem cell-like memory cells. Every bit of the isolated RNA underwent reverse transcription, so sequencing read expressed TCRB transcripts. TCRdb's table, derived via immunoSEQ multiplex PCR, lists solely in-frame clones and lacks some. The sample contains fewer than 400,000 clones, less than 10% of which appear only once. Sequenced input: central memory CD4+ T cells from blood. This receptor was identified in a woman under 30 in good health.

The CDR3 DNA reads as TGTGCCAGCAGTTCCGGGACATTTGATTCGAATGGCTACACCTTC. Its translation: CASSSGTFDSNGYTF. The chain combines TRBV28 with TRBJ1-2, with D possibly matching TRBD1 (6 bases). Germline V lookup: CDR1 MDHEN, CDR2 SYDVKM. Trimming took off 4 bases at V and 6 bases at J, with 18 bases between the two ends. The CDR3 covers 15 residues.